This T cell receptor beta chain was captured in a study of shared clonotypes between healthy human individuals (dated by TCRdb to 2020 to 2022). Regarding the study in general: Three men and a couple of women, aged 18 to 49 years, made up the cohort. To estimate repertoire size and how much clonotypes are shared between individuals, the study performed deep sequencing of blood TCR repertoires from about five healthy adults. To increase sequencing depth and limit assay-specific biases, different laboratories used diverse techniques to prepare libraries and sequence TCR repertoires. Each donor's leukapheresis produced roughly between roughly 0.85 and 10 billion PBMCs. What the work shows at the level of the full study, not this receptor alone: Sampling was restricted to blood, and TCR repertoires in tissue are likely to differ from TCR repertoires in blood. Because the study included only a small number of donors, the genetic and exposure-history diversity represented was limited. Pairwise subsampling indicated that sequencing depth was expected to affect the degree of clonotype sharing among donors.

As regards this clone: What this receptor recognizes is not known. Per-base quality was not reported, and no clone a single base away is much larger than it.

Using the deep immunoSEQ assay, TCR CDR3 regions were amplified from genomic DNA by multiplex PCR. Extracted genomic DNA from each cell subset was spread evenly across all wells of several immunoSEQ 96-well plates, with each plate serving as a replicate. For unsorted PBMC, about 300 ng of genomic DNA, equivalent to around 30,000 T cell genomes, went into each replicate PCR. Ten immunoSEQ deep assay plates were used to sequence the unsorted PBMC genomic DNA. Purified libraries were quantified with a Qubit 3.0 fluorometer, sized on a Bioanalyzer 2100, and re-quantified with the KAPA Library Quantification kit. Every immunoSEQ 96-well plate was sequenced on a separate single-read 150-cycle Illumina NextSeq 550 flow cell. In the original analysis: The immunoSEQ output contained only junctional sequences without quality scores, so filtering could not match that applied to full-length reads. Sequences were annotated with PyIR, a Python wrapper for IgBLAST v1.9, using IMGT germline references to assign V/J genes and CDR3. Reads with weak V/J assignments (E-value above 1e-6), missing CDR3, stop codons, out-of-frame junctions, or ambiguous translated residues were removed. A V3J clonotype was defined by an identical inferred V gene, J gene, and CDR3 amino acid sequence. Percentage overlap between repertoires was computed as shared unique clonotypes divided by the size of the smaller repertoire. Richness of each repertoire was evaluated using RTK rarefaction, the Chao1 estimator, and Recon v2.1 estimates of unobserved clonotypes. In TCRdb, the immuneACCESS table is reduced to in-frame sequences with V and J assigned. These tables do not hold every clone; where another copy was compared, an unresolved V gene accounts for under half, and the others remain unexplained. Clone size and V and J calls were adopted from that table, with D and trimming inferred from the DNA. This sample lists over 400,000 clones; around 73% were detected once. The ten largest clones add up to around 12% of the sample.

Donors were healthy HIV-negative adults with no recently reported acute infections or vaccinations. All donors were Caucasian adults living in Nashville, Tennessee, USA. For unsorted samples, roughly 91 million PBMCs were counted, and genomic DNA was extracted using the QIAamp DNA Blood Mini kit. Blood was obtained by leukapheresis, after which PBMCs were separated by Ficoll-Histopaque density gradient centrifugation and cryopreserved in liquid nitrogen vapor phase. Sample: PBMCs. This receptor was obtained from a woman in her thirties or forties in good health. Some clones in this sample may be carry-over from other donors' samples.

The CDR3 is CASSLGGAGRNEQFF. The bases read TGTGCCAGCAGTCTCGGGGGGGCGGGACGGAATGAGCAGTTCTTC. The rearranged chain carries TRBV27 and TRBJ2-1; 8 bases in between match TRBD2. V trim: 5 bases; J trim: 7 bases; unmatched bases: 10. According to the germline V gene (reference sequence), CDR1 reads MNHEY and CDR2 reads SMNVEV. From cysteine to phenylalanine, the CDR3 is 15 amino acids long. Just the 45-base CDR3 DNA is kept, in frame starting at base 1.